The 24 T cell receptor beta chains below all came from one sample that was sequenced in a study of blood T cell repertoires in COVID-19. The data were produced by immunoSEQ multiplex PCR, yet TCRdb's version contains in-frame clones alone and is incomplete. This table has 35,000 to 55,000 clones, more than 80% appearing once. Sequencing was carried out using peripheral blood. These TCRs come from a man aged 55 to 69 with active COVID-19.

Only one count was recorded for this clone. V and J are TRBV7-2 and TRBJ2-5; D not certain. CDR3 length equals 12 residues. Trimming removed 3 bases at V and 2 bases at J, with 4 bases between. Germline loops: CDR1 SGHTA, CDR2 FQGNSA. CDR3 bases: TGTGCCAGCAGCTTCGGTCAAGAGACCCAGTACTTC. Amino acid sequence: CASSFGQETQYF.

The V and J genes are TRBV6-5 and TRBJ1-4; D is perhaps TRBD1 (6 bases). The V gene lost 6 bases and the J gene lost 5 bases, with 13 bases spanning the gap. The CDR3 is made up of 14 amino acids. Germline assignment: CDR1 MNHEY and CDR2 SVGAGI. In DNA, the CDR3 is TGTGCCAGCAGCCATCTACAGGGAAATGAAAAACTGTTTTTT. Its translation is CASSHLQGNEKLFF.

The chain carries TRBV13 and TRBJ2-1; 10 bases align to TRBD2. Germline CDR1 reads PRHDT; CDR2 reads FYEKMQ (reference sequence). The CDR3 is 14 residues long. The trim removed 6 bases at V and 8 bases at J, leaving 7 bases unmatched. Written as DNA, the CDR3 is TGTGCCAGCAGGATGGGACTAGCGTTAGATGAGCAGTTCTTC. Amino acid sequence: CASRMGLALDEQFF. Complete variable domain (other parts from reference TRBV13 and TRBJ2-1): AAGVIQSPRHLIKEKRETATLKCYPIPRHDTVYWYQQGPGQDPQFLISFYEKMQSDKGSIPDRFSAQQFSDYHSELNMSSLELGDSALYFCASRMGLALDEQFFGPGTRLTVL.

The chain carries TRBV30 and TRBJ2-2; no clear D gene. The V end was cut by 2 bases, the J end by 10 bases, with 8 bases between. The CDR3 contains 11 residues. Looked up from germline, CDR1 is GTSNPN and CDR2 is SVGIG (reference sequence). The CDR3 nucleotides are TGTGCCTGGAGTAGGAGCGTGGAGCTGTTTTTT. It is translated as CAWSRSVELFF.

The V call is TRBV5-1, the J call TRBJ1-2, with TRBD1 identical over 9 bases. The V gene end was trimmed by 0 bases and the J gene end by 5 bases; junction bases not matched to a gene: 5. CDR1 and CDR2 (germline): SGHRS, YFSETQ. The CDR3 runs to 15 residues. The CDR3 protein is CASSLVGQGRYGYTF. CDR3 sequence (DNA): TGCGCCAGCAGCTTGGTTGGACAGGGGAGGTATGGCTACACCTTC.

The CDR3 is CAWSVGENTEAFF. In DNA form, the CDR3 reads TGTGCCTGGAGTGTCGGGGAGAACACTGAAGCTTTCTTT. This rearrangement joins TRBV30 to TRBJ1-1; D unclear. Germline CDR1 and CDR2: GTSNPN and SVGIG (reference sequence). This CDR3 is built from 13 residues. Trimming stripped 0 bases from V and 1 base from J, with 6 bases between.

This clone was picked up one time. V gene TRBV7-8 combines with J gene TRBJ2-3; TRBD1 matches 7 bases. With V trimmed by 5 bases and J by 3 bases, 11 bases remained unmatched. Germline-derived CDR1 and CDR2 are SGHVS and FQNEAQ. The CDR3 length is 16 residues. The CDR3 here is CASSPRELQGTDTQYF. The DNA for the CDR3 is TGTGCCAGCAGCCCTCGTGAGTTACAGGGGACAGATACGCAGTATTTT.

The chain uses TRBV29-1 and TRBJ2-2; TRBD2 matches 11 bases. The CDR3 contains 14 residues. CDR1 is SQVTM, CDR2 ANQGSEA, per germline. Trimming cost V 5 bases and J 5 bases; bases outside gene matches: 4. CDR3 amino acids: CSVTSGSTTGELFF. CDR3 coding DNA: TGCAGCGTTACTAGCGGGAGTACGACCGGGGAGCTGTTTTTT.

The V call is TRBV11-2, the J call TRBJ1-1; no firm D call. The germline V gene encodes CDR1 SGHAT and CDR2 FQNNGV. The V gene lost 2 bases and the J gene lost 12 bases, with 13 bases spanning the gap. This CDR3 contains 12 residues. As DNA, the CDR3 is TGTGCCAGCAGCTTAATCTTGCACGGGACTTTCTTT. Translating gives CASSLILHGTFF.

This clone has just a few counts. The chain employs TRBV7-9 and TRBJ1-1; D is unresolved. The CDR3 sequence is 12 residues long. V lost 6 bases to trimming and J lost 5 bases, with 10 bases between them. Germline V lookup: CDR1 SEHNR, CDR2 FQNEAQ (reference sequence). This CDR3 reads CASSPVGTEAFF. The CDR3 DNA is TGTGCCAGCAGTCCGGTCGGGACTGAAGCTTTCTTT.

This sequence joins TRBV25-1 and TRBJ2-5; possible D gene TRBD2, 6 bases. CDR3 size: 15 residues. The germline V gene encodes CDR1 MGHDK and CDR2 SYGVNS. V lost 0 bases and J 1 base, leaving 9 bases between the germline ends. The CDR3 loop is CASSEYSGGQETQYF. CDR3 coding DNA: TGTGCCAGCAGTGAATATTCCGGGGGCCAAGAGACCCAGTACTTC.

The V call is TRBV11-1, the J call TRBJ2-1; possible D gene TRBD2, 5 bases. Trimming took 5 bases from V and 3 from J, leaving 11 bases between them. There are 14 residues in the CDR3. Germline CDR1 SGHAT, CDR2 FQDESV (reference sequence). The CDR3 nucleotides read TGTGCCAGCAGCCTAAGGACTGGCTACAATGAGCAGTTCTTC. It encodes CASSLRTGYNEQFF.

V gene TRBV3-1 (or the pseudogene TRBV3-2) combines with J gene TRBJ2-1; TRBD2 aligns across 9 bases. In germline, CDR1 is LGHDT, CDR2 YNNKEL (reference sequence). J gave up 8 bases and V 6 bases, and 5 bases lay outside the gene matches. This CDR3 spans 13 amino acids. The CDR3 loop reads CASRGGRAHEQFF. CDR3 DNA: TGTGCCAGCAGGGGCGGGAGGGCCCATGAGCAGTTCTTC.

The rearrangement joins TRBV7-9 to TRBJ1-1, with TRBD1 matching 8 bases. This CDR3 has 17 residues. V was clipped by 2 bases and J by 2 bases; unmatched bases: 10. CDR1 SEHNR and CDR2 FQNEAQ come from the germline V gene (reference sequence). CDR3 DNA sequence: TGTGCCAGCAGCTTAAGGGTATCCGCAGGGGGCAACACTGAAGCTTTCTTT. This sequence encodes CASSLRVSAGGNTEAFF.

This chain uses TRBV7-3 with TRBJ2-1, with 7 bases aligning to TRBD2. V dropped 11 bases and J dropped 3; count of bases not matched to a gene: 13. CDR1 is SGHTA, CDR2 FQGTGA, per germline. The CDR3 spans 15 residues. CDR3 residues: CAPGSGWEGYNEQFF. The CDR3, as DNA: TGTGCCCCCGGTTCGGGTTGGGAGGGCTACAATGAGCAGTTCTTC.

This chain connects TRBV11-2 to TRBJ2-3; TRBD2 aligns across 9 bases. This CDR3 has 17 residues. CDR1 and CDR2 (germline): SGHAT, FQNNGV. V was pared by 1 base and J by 3 bases, with 8 bases of the junction left unmatched. The CDR3 coding sequence is TGTGCCAGCAGCTTAGTGGGCCTAGCGGGAAGTACAGATACGCAGTATTTT. Its protein product is CASSLVGLAGSTDTQYF.

This chain uses TRBV29-1 with TRBJ2-3, with D possibly being TRBD2 (7 bases). The CDR3 is made up of 13 amino acids. V was cut by 4 bases and J by 4 bases, with 12 bases left in between. Germline values: CDR1 SQVTM, CDR2 ANQGSEA. CDR3 bases: TGCAGCGTTGGGGGGAGGGGGTCAGATACGCAGTATTTT. Protein sequence: CSVGGRGSDTQYF.

The CDR3 loop is CASRPGGYEQYF. The CDR3 coding sequence is TGTGCCAGCAGGCCGGGAGGGTACGAGCAGTACTTC. The gene calls are TRBV6-5 and TRBJ2-7, with 8 bases matching TRBD2. J lost 4 bases, V lost 6 bases, and 2 bases had no gene match. Germline assignment: CDR1 MNHEY and CDR2 SVGAGI. The CDR3 sequence is 12 residues long.

This rearrangement joins TRBV3-1 (or the pseudogene TRBV3-2) to TRBJ2-3, with TRBD2 identical over 10 bases. Germline V CDR1 and CDR2: LGHDT, YNNKEL (reference sequence). This CDR3 comprises 15 residues. V gave up 5 bases and J gave up 4 bases; unmatched junction bases: 6. CDR3 DNA: TGTGCCAGCAGCGAAGCGGGAGGGCAGGCAGATACGCAGTATTTT. Encoded protein: CASSEAGGQADTQYF.

The chain uses TRBV7-3 and TRBJ2-1, with D unresolved. CDR3 size: 14 residues. Germline assignment: CDR1 SGHTA and CDR2 FQGTGA. With 0 bases removed from V and 5 bases from J, the gap between germline ends came to 8 bases. CDR3 protein: CASSLTGVDNEQFF. CDR3 in DNA: TGTGCCAGCAGCTTAACCGGTGTGGACAATGAGCAGTTCTTC.

Here the CDR3 reads CASSLLLTGFDEQFF. The CDR3 nucleotides are TGTGCCAGCAGCCTTTTATTAACAGGGTTCGATGAGCAGTTCTTC. The chain combines TRBV27 with TRBJ2-1; TRBD1 is a possible D gene (6 bases). CDR1 is MNHEY and CDR2 is SMNVEV in the germline V gene (reference sequence). The CDR3 totals 15 residues. V lost 6 bases, J lost 8 bases, and 20 bases lay in between.

V gene TRBV5-4 combines with J gene TRBJ2-3; 16 bases align to TRBD2. Trimming removed 4 bases from V and 4 bases from J; junction bases left unmatched: 6. In germline, CDR1 is SGHNT, CDR2 YYREEE (reference sequence). The CDR3 is 17 amino acids. The CDR3 region has the DNA TGTGCCAGCAGCCCCGGGACTAGCGGGAGGGATGCAGATACGCAGTATTTT. Translated, it gives CASSPGTSGRDADTQYF.

This clone was observed a handful of times. The chain carries TRBV28 and TRBJ1-2, with 7 bases fitting TRBD1. Germline V gene data show CDR1 as MDHEN and CDR2 as SYDVKM. The CDR3 is 14 residues long. The junction had 10 bases not matched to a gene; V was cut back by 7 bases and J by 5 bases. CDR3 in amino acids: CASTFTGQTYGYTF. DNA of the CDR3: TGTGCCAGCACCTTTACGGGACAGACATATGGCTACACCTTC.

This sequence joins TRBV5-1 and TRBJ2-1, with TRBD1 matching 10 bases. CDR1 and CDR2 (germline): SGHRS, YFSETQ. This CDR3 has 19 amino acids. Trimming cost V 3 bases and J 0 bases; bases outside gene matches: 12. The CDR3 sequence is CASSSPTGQGPSSYNEQFF. As DNA, the CDR3 is TGCGCCAGCAGCTCCCCTACGGGACAGGGGCCCAGCTCCTACAATGAGCAGTTCTTC.